The following is a TCR beta chain sequence with its context. Its cognate antigen is unknown. The table came from immunoSEQ multiplex PCR; TCRdb's copy has only in-frame clones and leaves some out. Of about 15,000 clones listed, 85% to 95% are singletons. The sample comes from a study of T cells after posttransplantation cyclophosphamide. A marrow graft followed busulfan-fludarabine conditioning, with cyclophosphamide on days +3 and +4. V was shortened by 4 bases and J by 7 bases, with 19 bases between the two germline ends. This CDR3 spans 15 amino acids. The V gene's germline CDR1 is ENHRY and CDR2 SYGVKD. Study-level results: TRB clonality was highly associated with recipient CMV seropositivity and reactivation.

The chain is built from TRBV10-3 and TRBJ1-2; D unclear. This specimen was CD4+ T cells sorted from blood, taken after allogeneic stem cell transplant with posttransplant cyclophosphamide. The sequence was obtained from a male patient between 55 and 70 years old who received an allogeneic stem cell transplant from a related donor and was CMV-positive. Part of the T cells may come from the graft donor. DNA for the CDR3: TGTGCCATCAGTGCAGGAGGATTTACGAATAGTGGCTACACCTTC. Protein product: CAISAGGFTNSGYTF.